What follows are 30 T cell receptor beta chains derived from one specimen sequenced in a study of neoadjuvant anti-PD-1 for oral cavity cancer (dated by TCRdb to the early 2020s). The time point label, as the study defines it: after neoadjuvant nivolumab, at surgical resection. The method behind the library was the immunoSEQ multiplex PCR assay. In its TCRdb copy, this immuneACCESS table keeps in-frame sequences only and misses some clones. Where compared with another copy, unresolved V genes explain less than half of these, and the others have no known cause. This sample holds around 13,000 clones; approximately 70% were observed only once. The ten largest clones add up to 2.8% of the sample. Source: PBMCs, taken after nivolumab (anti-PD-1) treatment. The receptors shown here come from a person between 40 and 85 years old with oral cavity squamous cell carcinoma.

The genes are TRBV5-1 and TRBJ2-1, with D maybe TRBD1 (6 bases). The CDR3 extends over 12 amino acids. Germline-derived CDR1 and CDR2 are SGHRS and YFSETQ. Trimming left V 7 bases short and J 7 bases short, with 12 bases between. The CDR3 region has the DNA TGCGCCAGCGGACTGGGGGCTAATGAGCAGTTCTTC. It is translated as CASGLGANEQFF.

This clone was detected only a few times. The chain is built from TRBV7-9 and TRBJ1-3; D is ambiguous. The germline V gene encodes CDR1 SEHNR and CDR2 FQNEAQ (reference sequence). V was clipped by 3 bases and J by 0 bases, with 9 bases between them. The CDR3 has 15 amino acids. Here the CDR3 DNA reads TGTGCCAGCAGCTTGGCTTACGCCTCTGGAAACACCATATATTTT. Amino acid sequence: CASSLAYASGNTIYF.

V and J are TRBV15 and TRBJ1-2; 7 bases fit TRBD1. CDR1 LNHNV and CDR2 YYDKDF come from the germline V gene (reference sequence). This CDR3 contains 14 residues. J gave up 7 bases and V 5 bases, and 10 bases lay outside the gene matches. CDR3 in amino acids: CATSLRTTGVGYTF. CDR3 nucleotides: TGTGCCACCAGCCTAAGAACTACAGGGGTTGGCTACACCTTC.

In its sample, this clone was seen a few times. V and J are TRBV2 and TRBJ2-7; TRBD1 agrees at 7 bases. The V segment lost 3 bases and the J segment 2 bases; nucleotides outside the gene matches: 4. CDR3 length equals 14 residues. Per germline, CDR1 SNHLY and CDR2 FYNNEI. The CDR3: CASSDRQGPYEQYF. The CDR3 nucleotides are TGTGCCAGCAGTGATCGACAGGGCCCCTACGAGCAGTACTTC.

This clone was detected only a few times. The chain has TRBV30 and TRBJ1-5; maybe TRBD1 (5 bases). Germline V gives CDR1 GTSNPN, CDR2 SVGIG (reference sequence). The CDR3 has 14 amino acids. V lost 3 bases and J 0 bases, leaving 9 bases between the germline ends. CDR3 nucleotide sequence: TGTGCCTGGAGGGTTGGGGGTAGCAATCAGCCCCAGCATTTT. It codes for CAWRVGGSNQPQHF.

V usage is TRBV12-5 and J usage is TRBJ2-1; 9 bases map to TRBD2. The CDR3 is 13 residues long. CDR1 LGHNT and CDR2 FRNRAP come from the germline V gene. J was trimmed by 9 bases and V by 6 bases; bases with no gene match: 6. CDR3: CASGSSGNPEQFF. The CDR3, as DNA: TGTGCTAGTGGCTCTAGCGGGAACCCTGAGCAGTTCTTC.

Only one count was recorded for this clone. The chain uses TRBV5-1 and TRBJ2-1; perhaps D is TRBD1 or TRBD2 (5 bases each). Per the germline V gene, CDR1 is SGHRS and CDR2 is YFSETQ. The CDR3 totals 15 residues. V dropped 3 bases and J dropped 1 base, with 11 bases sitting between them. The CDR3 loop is CASSSTGTSYNEQFF. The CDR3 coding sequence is TGCGCCAGCAGCTCTACTGGGACGTCCTACAATGAGCAGTTCTTC.

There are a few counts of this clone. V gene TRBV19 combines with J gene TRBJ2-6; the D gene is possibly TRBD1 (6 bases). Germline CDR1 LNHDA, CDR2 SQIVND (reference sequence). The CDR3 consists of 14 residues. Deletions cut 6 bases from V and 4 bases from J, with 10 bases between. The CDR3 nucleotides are TGTGCCAGTAGACCCGGGACAGGGGCCAACGTCCTGACTTTC. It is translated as CASRPGTGANVLTF.

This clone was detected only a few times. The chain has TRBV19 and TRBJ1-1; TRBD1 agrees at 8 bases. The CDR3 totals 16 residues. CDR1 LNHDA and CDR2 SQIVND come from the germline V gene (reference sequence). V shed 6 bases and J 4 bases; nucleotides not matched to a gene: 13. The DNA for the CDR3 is TGTGCCAGTAGCTATACCCCAGGGGGCCTAGGCACTGAAGCTTTCTTT. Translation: CASSYTPGGLGTEAFF.

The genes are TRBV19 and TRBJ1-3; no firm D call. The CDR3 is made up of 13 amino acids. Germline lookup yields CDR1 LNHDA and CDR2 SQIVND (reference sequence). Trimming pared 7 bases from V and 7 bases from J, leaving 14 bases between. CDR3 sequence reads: CASTPSDRNTIYF. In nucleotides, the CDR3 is TGTGCCAGTACCCCCTCGGATCGGAACACCATATATTTT. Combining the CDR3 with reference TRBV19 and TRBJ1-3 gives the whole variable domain DGGITQSPKYLFRKEGQNVTLSCEQNLNHDAMYWYRQDPGQGLRLIYYSQIVNDFQKGDIAEGYSVSREKKESFPLTVTSAQKNPTAFYLCASTPSDRNTIYFGEGSWLTVV.

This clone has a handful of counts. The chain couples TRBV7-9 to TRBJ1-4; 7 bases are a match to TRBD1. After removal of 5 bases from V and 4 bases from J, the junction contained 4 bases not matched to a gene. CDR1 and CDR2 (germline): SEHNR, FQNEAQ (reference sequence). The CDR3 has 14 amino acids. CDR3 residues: CASSVDRFNEKLFF. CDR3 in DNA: TGTGCCAGCAGCGTGGACAGGTTTAATGAAAAACTGTTTTTT.

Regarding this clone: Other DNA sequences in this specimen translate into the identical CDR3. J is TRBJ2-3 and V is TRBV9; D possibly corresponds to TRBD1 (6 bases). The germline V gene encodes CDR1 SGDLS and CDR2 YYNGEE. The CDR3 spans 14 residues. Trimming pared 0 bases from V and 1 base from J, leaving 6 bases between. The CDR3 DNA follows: TGTGCCAGCAGCGTAGAGGGGGGCACAGATACGCAGTATTTT. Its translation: CASSVEGGTDTQYF. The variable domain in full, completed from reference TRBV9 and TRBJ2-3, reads DSGVTQTPKHLITATGQRVTLRCSPRSGDLSVYWYQQSLDQGLQFLIQYYNGEERAKGNILERFSAQQFPDLHSELNLSSLELGDSALYFCASSVEGGTDTQYFGPGTRLTVL.

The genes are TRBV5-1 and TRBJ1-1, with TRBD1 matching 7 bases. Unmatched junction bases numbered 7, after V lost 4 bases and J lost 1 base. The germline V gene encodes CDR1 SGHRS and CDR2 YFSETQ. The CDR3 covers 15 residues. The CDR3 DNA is TGCGCCAGCAGCACTTTGACAGGGTGGAACACTGAAGCTTTCTTT. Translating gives CASSTLTGWNTEAFF. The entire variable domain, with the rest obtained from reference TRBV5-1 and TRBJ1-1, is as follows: KAGVTQTPRYLIKTRGQQVTLSCSPISGHRSVSWYQQTPGQGLQFLFEYFSETQRNKGNFPGRFSGRQFSNSRSEMNVSTLELGDSALYLCASSTLTGWNTEAFFGQGTRLTVV.

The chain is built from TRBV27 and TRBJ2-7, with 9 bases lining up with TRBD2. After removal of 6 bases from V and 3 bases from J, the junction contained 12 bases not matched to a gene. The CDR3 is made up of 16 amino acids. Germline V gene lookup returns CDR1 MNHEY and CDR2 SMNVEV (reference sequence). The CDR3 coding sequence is TGTGCCAGCAGCCCCAAAGCGGGAGGAACTGTCTACGAGCAGTACTTC. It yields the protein CASSPKAGGTVYEQYF.

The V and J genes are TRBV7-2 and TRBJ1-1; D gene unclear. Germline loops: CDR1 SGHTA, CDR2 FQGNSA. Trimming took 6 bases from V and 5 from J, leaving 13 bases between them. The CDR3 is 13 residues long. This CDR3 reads CASREIPGTEAFF. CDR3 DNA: TGTGCCAGCAGGGAAATTCCCGGTACTGAAGCTTTCTTT.

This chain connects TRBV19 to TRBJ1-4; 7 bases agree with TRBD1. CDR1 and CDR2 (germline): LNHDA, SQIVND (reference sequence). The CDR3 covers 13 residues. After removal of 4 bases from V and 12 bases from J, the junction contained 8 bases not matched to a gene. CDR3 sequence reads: CASSSFRDSQLFF. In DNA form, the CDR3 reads TGTGCCAGTAGTAGCTTCCGGGACAGCCAACTGTTTTTT.

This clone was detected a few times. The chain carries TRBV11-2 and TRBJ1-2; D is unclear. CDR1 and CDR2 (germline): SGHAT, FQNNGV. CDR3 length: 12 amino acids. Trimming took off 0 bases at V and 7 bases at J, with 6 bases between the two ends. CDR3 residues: CASSLELGGYTF. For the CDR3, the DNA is TGTGCCAGCAGCTTAGAGCTGGGTGGCTACACCTTC.

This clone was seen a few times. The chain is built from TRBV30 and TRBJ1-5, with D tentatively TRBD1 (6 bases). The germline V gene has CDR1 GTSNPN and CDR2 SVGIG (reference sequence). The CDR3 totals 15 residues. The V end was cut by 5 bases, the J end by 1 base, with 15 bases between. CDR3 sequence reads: CAWCQGPGSNQPQHF. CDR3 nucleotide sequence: TGTGCCTGGTGCCAGGGGCCGGGGAGCAATCAGCCCCAGCATTTT.

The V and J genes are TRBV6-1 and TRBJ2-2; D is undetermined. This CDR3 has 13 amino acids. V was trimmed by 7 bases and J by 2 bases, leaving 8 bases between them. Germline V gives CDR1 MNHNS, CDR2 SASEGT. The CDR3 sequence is CASKYYNTGELFF. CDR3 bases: TGTGCCAGCAAGTACTATAACACCGGGGAGCTGTTTTTT.

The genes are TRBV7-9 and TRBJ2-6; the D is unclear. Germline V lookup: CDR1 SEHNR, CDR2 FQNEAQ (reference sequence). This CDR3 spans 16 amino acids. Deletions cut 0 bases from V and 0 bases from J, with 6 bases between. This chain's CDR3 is CASSLAGISGANVLTF. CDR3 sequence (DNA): TGTGCCAGCAGCTTAGCGGGCATCTCTGGGGCCAACGTCCTGACTTTC.

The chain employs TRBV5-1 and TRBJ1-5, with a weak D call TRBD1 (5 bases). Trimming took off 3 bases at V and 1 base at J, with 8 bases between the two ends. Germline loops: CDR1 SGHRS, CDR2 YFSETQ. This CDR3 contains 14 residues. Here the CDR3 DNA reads TGCGCCAGCAGCTCGGGGGACAGCAATCAGCCCCAGCATTTT. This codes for CASSSGDSNQPQHF.

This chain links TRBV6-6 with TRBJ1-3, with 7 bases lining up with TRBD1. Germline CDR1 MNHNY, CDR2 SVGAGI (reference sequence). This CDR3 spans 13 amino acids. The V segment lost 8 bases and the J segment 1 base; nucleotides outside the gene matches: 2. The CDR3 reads CASETGSGNTIYF. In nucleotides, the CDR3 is TGTGCCAGCGAGACAGGGTCTGGAAACACCATATATTTT.

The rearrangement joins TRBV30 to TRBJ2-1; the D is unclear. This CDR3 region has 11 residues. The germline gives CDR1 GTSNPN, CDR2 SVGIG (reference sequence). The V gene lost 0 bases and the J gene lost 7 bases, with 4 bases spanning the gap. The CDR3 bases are TGTGCCTGGAGTGTAGGGAATGAGCAGTTCTTC. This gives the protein CAWSVGNEQFF.

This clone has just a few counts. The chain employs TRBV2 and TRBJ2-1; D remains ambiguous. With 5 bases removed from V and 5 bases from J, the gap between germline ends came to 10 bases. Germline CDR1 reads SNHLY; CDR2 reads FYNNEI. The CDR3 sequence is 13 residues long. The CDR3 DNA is TGTGCCAGCAGTCTAGACCGTAACAATGAGCAGTTCTTC. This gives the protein CASSLDRNNEQFF.

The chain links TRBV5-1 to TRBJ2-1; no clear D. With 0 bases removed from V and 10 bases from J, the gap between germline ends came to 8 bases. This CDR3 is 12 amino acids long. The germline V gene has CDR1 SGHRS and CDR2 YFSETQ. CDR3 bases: TGCGCCAGCAGCTTGGACGGGTCGGAGCAGTTCTTC. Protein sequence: CASSLDGSEQFF.

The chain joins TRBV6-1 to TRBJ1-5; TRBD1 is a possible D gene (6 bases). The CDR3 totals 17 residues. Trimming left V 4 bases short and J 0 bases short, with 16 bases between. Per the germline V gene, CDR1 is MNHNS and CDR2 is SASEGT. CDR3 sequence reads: CASSGAQGENSNQPQHF. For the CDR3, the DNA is TGTGCCAGCAGTGGGGCACAGGGAGAGAATAGCAATCAGCCCCAGCATTTT.

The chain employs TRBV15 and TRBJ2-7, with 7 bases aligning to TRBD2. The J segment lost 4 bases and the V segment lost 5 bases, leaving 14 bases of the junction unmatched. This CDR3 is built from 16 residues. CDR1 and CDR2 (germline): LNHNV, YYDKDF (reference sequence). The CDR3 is CATSGTSGALAYEQYF. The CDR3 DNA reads TGTGCCACCAGCGGGACGAGCGGGGCACTTGCTTACGAGCAGTACTTC.

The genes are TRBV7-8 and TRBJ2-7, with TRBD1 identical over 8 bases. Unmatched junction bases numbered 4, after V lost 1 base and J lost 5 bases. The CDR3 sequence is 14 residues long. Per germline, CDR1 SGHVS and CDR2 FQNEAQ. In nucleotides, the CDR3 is TGTGCCAGCAGCTTAGGGACAGGGTCTCACGAGCAGTACTTC. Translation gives CASSLGTGSHEQYF.

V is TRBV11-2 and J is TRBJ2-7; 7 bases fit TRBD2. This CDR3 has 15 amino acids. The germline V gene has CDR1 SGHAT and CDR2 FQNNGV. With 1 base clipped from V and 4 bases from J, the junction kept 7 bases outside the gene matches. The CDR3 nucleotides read TGTGCCAGCAGCTTAGGGGCCGGGGGGTCATACGAGCAGTACTTC. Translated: CASSLGAGGSYEQYF.

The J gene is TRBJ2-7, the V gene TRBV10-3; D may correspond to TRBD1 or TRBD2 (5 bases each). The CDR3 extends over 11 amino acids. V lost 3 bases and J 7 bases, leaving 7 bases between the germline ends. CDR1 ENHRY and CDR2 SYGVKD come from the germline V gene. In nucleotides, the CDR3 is TGTGCCATCAGTGATGGGGGTGAGCAGTACTTC. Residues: CAISDGGEQYF.